This TCR beta chain appears in the sequencing data of a study of cytomegalovirus exposure and HLA in healthy donors. This CDR3 comprises 11 residues. Between the trimmed V and J ends, which lost 6 bases and 8 bases, there was a span of 11 bases. Looked up from germline, CDR1 is SQVTM and CDR2 is ANQGSEA. The PCR was carried out with 60 Vbeta primers and 13 Jbeta primers. The data were produced by immunoSEQ multiplex PCR, yet TCRdb's version contains in-frame clones alone and is incomplete. The sample holds about 150,000 clones, 64% seen once. The sample consisted of PBMCs. This chain uses TRBV29-1 with TRBJ2-4, with unresolved D. This receptor was obtained from a woman in her twenties or thirties in good health and CMV-seropositive. The CDR3 DNA follows: TGCAGCGTGATGTGGAGAGACATTCAGTACTTC. Translating gives CSVMWRDIQYF.